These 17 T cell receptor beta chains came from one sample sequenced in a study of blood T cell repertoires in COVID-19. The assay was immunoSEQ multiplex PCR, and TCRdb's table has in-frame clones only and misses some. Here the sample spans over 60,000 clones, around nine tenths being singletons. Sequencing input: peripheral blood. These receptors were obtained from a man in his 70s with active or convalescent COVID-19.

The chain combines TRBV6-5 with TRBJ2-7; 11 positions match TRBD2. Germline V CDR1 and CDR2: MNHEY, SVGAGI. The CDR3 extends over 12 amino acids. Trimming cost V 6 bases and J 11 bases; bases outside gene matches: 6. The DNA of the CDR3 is TGTGCCAGCAGACCGTTTAGCGGGAGGGAGTACTTC. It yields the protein CASRPFSGREYF.

DNA of the CDR3: TGTGCCACCAGTGCCCGAGGGGGCTCCAACTATGGCTACACCTTC. The encoded protein is CATSARGGSNYGYTF. This chain connects TRBV24-1 to TRBJ1-2; 7 nucleotides align to TRBD1. V trimming: 5 bases; J trimming: 2 bases; junction bases outside the gene matches: 7. CDR1 is KGHDR, CDR2 SFDVKD, per germline. The CDR3 runs to 15 residues.

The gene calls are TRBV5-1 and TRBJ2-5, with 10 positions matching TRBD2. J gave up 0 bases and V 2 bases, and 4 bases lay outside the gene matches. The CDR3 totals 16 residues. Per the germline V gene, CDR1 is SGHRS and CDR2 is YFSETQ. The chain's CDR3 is CASSFLAGVYQETQYF. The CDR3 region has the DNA TGCGCCAGCAGCTTCCTAGCGGGAGTGTACCAAGAGACCCAGTACTTC.

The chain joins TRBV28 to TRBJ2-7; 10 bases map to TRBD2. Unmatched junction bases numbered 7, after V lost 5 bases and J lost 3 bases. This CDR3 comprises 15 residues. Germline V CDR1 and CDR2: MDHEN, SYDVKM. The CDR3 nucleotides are TGTGCCAGCAGTCCCCCGGGACTAGCGATCTACGAGCAGTACTTC. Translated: CASSPPGLAIYEQYF. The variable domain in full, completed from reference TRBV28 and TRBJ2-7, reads DVKVTQSSRYLVKRTGEKVFLECVQDMDHENMFWYRQDPGLGLRLIYFSYDVKMKEKGDIPEGYSVSREKKERFSLILESASTNQTSMYLCASSPPGLAIYEQYFGPGTRLTVT.

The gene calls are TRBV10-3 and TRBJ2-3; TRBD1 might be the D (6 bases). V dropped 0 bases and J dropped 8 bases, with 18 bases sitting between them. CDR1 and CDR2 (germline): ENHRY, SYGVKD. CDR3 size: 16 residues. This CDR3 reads CAISESQSGDQGTQYF. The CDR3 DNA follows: TGTGCCATCAGTGAGTCGCAGTCAGGGGATCAAGGTACGCAGTATTTT.

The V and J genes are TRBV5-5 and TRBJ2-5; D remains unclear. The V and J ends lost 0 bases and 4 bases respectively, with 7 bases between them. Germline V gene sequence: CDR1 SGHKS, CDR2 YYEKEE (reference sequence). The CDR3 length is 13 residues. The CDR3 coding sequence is TGTGCCAGCAGCTTGGGAATGAGAGAGACCCAGTACTTC. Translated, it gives CASSLGMRETQYF.

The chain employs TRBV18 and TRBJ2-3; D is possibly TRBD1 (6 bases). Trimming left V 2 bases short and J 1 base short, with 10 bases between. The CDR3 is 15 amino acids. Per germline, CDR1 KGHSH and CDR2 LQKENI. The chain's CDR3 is CASSPVGGGTDTQYF. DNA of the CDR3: TGTGCCAGCTCACCAGTAGGGGGAGGCACAGATACGCAGTATTTT.

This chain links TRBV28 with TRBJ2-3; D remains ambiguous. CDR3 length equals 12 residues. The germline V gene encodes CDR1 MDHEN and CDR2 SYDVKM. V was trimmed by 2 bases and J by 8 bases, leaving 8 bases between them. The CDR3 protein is CASSLMQATQYF. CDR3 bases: TGTGCCAGCAGTTTAATGCAGGCTACGCAGTATTTT.

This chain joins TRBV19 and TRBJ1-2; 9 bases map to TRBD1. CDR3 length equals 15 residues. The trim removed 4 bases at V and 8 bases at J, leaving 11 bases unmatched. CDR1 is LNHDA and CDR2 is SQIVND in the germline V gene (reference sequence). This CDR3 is CASSTGIRTGVGYTF. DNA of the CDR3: TGTGCCAGTAGTACCGGAATTAGGACAGGGGTCGGCTACACCTTC.

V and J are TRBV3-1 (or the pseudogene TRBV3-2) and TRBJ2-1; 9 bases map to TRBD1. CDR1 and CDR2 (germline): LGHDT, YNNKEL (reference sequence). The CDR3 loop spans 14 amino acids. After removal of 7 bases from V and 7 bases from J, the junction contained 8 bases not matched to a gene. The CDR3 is CASTDRGVRNEQFF. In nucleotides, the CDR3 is TGTGCCAGCACGGACAGGGGAGTGAGGAATGAGCAGTTCTTC.

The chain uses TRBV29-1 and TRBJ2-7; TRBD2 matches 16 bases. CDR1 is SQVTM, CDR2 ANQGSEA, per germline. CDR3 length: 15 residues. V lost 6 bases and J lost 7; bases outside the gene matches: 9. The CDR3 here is CSVGTSGRAGGEQYF. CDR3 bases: TGCAGCGTGGGGACTAGCGGGAGGGCCGGGGGTGAGCAGTACTTC.

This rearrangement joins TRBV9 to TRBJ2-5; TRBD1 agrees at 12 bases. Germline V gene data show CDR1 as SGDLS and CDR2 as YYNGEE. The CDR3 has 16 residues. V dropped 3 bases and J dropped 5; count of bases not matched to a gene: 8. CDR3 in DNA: TGTGCCAGCAGCGCCACCGGGACAGGGGGCCTGGAGACCCAGTACTTC. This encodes CASSATGTGGLETQYF.

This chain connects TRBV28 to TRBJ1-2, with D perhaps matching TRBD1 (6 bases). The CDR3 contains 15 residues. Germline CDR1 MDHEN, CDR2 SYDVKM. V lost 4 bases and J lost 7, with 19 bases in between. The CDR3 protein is CASSSPRGGVFGYTF. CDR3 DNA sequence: TGTGCCAGCAGTTCCCCGAGGGGGGGGGTTTTTGGCTACACCTTC.

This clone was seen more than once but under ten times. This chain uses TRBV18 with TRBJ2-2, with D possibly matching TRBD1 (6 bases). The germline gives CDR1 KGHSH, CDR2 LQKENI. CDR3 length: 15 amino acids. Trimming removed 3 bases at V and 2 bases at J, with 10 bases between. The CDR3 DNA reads TGTGCCAGCTCACCCTCGGACAGAAACACCGGGGAGCTGTTTTTT. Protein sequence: CASSPSDRNTGELFF.

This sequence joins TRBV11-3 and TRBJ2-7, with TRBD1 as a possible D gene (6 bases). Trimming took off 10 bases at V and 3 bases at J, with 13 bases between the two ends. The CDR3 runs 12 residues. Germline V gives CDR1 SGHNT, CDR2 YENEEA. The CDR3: CANSTGYYEQYF. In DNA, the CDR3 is TGTGCCAACTCGACAGGATACTACGAGCAGTACTTC.

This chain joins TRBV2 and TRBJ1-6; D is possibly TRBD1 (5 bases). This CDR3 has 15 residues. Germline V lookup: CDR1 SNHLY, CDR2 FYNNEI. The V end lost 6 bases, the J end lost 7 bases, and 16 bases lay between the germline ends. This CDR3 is CASRGSWGTNSPLHF. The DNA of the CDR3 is TGTGCCAGCAGGGGAAGTTGGGGCACAAATTCACCCCTCCACTTT.

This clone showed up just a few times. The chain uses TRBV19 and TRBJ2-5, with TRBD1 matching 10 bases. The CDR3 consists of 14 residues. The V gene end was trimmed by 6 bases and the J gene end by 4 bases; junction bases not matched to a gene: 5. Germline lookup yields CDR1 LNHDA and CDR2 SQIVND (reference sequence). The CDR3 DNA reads TGTGCCAGTAGCGCCGGGACAGGGGCAGAGACCCAGTACTTC. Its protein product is CASSAGTGAETQYF.